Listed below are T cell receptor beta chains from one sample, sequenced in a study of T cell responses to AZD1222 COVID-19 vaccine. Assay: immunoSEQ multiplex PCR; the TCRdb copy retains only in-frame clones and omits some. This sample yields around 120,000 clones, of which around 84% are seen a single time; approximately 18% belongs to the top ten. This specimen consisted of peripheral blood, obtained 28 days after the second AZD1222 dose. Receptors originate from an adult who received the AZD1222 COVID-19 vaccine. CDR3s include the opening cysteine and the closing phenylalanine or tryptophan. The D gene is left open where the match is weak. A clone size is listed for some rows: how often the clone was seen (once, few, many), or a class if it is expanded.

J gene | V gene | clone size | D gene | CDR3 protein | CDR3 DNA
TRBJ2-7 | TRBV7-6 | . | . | CASSSRAGRLIGYEQYF | TGTGCCAGCAGCTCCCGGGCAGGTCGCCTAATTGGCTACGAGCAGTACTTC
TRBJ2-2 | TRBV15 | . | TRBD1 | CATSTGTGANTGELFF | TGTGCCACCAGCACCGGGACAGGCGCGAACACCGGGGAGCTGTTTTTT
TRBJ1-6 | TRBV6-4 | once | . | CASSGTVGDSPLHF | TGTGCCAGCAGTGGGACTGTAGGTGATTCACCCCTCCACTTT
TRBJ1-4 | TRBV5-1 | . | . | CASSLGGTNEKLFF | TGCGCCAGCAGCTTGGGGGGGACTAATGAAAAACTGTTTTTT
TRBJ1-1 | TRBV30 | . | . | CAWSALGAANTEAFF | TGTGCCTGGAGTGCCCTGGGGGCCGCGAACACTGAAGCTTTCTTT
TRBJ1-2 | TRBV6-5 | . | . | CASSYFGGAHYGYTF | TGTGCCAGCAGTTACTTCGGGGGCGCGCACTATGGCTACACCTTC
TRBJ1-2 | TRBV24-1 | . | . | CASRRDNSYGYTF | TGTGCCTCCAGACGGGATAATTCCTATGGCTACACCTTC
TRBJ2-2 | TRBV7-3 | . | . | CASSLRGDTGELFF | TGTGCCAGCAGCTTACGAGGGGACACCGGGGAGCTGTTTTTT
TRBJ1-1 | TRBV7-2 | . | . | CASSLDQNTEAFF | TGTGCCAGCAGCTTAGATCAGAACACTGAAGCTTTCTTT
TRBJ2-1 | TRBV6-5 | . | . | CASSSGYNEQFF | TGTGCCAGCAGTTCCGGCTACAATGAGCAGTTCTTC
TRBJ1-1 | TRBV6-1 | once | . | CASSDRVPLNTEAFF | TGTGCCAGCAGTGACAGGGTTCCCTTGAACACTGAAGCTTTCTTT
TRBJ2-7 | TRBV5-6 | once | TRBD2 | CASSLWYRGGAGQYF | TGTGCCAGCAGCTTATGGTACCGCGGGGGGGCTGGGCAGTACTTC